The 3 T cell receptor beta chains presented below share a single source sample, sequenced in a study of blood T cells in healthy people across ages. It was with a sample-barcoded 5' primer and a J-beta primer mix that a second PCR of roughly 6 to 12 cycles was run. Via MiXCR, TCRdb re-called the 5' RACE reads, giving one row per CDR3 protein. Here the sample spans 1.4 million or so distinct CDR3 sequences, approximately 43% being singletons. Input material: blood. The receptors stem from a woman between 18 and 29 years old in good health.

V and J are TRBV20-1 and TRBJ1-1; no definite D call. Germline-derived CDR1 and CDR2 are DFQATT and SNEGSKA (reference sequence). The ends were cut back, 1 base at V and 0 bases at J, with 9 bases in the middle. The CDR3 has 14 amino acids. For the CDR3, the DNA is TGCAGTGCTAGAGCCCACCCCATGAACACTGAAGCTTTCTTT. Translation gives CSARAHPMNTEAFF.

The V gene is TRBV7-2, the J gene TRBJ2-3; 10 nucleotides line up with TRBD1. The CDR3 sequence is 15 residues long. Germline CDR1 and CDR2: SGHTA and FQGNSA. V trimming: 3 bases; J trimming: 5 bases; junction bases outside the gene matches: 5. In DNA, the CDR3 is TGTGCCAGCAGCTTCCCGGACAGGGGGGTAGATACGCAGTATTTT. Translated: CASSFPDRGVDTQYF.

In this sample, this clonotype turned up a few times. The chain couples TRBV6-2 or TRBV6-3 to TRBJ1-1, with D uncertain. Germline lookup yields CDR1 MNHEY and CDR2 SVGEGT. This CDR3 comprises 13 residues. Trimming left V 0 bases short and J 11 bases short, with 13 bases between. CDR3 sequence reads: CASSYSGKMEAFF. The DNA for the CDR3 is TGTGCCAGCAGTTACTCGGGGAAAATGGAGGCTTTCTTT.